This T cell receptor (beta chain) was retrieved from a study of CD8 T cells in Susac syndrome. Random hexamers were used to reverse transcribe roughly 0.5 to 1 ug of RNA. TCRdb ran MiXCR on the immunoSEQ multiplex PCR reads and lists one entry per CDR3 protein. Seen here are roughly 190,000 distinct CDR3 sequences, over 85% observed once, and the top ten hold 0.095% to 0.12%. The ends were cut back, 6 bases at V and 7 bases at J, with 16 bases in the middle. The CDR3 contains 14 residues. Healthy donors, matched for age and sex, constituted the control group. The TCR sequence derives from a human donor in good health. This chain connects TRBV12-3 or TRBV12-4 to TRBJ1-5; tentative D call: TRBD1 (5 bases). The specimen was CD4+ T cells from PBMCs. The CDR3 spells CASSPTGAEQPQHF. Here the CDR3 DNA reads TGTGCCAGCAGCCCAACAGGCGCGGAGCAGCCCCAGCATTTT.